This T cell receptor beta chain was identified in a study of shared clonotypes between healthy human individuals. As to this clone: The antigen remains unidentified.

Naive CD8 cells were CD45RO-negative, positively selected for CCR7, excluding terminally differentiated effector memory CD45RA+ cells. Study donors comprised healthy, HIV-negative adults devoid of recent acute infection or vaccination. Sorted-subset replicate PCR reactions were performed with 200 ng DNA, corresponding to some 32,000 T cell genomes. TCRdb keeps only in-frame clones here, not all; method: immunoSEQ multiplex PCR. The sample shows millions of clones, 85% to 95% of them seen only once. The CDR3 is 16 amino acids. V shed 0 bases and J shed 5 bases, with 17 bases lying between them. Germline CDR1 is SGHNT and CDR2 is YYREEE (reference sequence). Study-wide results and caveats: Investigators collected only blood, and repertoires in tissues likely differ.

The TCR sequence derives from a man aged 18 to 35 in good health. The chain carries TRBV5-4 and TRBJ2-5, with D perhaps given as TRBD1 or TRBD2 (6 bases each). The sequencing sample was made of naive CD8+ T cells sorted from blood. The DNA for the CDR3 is TGTGCCAGCAGCTTGGGGTTGATGGGGGGCTACGAGACCCAGTACTTC. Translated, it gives CASSLGLMGGYETQYF.